This T cell receptor beta chain was documented in a study of T-cell reconstitution after alpha-beta-depleted transplantation in children. Study results and caveats: One year after transplant, T-cell counts and diversity came mostly from newly produced T cells. Alpha-beta T cells present about two months after transplant were reported to originate from several hundred expanded graft clones. Some patients' high day-60 TCRbeta diversity was attributed to recipient cells surviving conditioning.

Preparing the TCRbeta library involved the use of unique molecular identifiers. TCRdb ran MiXCR on the PCR reads and lists one entry per CDR3 protein. The data show roughly 150,000 distinct CDR3 sequences, approximately 12% seen once. This clonotype occurred many times. The antigen remains undetermined. This specimen was PBMCs, taken before TCRalphabeta/CD19-depleted stem cell transplant. This clonotype was sampled from a boy aged 2 to 10 with acute myeloid leukemia, due to receive a stem cell transplant.

The CDR3, as DNA: TGTGCCAGCAGCTCAATGGAAGGCAATCAGCCCCAGCATTTT. It yields the protein CASSSMEGNQPQHF. The chain is built from TRBV27 and TRBJ1-5; D gene unclear. This CDR3 is 14 amino acids long. Germline CDR1 and CDR2: MNHEY and SMNVEV (reference sequence). The V and J ends lost 6 bases and 2 bases respectively, with 11 bases between them.